The 25 T cell receptor beta chains listed next were all sequenced from one sample in a study of shared clonotypes between healthy human individuals. Naive-designated CD8 cells lacked CD45RO, were positively enriched for CCR7, and omitted terminally differentiated effector memory CD45RA+ cells. Sequencing used immunoSEQ multiplex PCR; TCRdb keeps in-frame clones, though not all of them. The repertoire has some 2,100,000 clones, roughly 91% of them found once; the top ten carry under 2%. Sequenced: naive CD8+ T cells from PBMCs. The receptors here all came from a man between 18 and 35 years old in good health. Some clones in this sample may be carry-over from other donors' samples.

J is TRBJ1-2 and V is TRBV7-9, with TRBD1 identical over 7 bases. The CDR3 contains 15 residues. Germline V lookup: CDR1 SEHNR, CDR2 FQNEAQ (reference sequence). With V trimmed by 4 bases and J by 0 bases, 5 bases remained unmatched. The DNA of the CDR3 is TGTGCCAGCAGCTCAGAGGGGGCCACTAACTATGGCTACACCTTC. It codes for CASSSEGATNYGYTF.

The chain links TRBV30 to TRBJ2-7; TRBD2 agrees at 10 bases. This CDR3 contains 18 residues. V lost 1 base to trimming and J lost 7 bases; unmatched junction nucleotides: 19. The V gene's germline CDR1 is GTSNPN and CDR2 SVGIG (reference sequence). In DNA, the CDR3 is TGTGCCTGGAGTGGGGGCTGGCTAGCGGGAGAAATTTTGGGGGAGCAGTACTTC. This gives the protein CAWSGGWLAGEILGEQYF.

This clone was picked up one time. The rearrangement uses TRBV29-1 and TRBJ1-4, with 8 bases matching TRBD1. Germline trimming cut 1 base from V and 5 bases from J; bases unmatched to any gene: 0. The CDR3 covers 13 residues. Germline CDR1 reads SQVTM; CDR2 reads ANQGSEA. The CDR3 sequence is CSVEGQGNEKLFF. The CDR3 DNA follows: TGCAGCGTTGAAGGACAGGGGAATGAAAAACTGTTTTTT.

The chain recombines TRBV7-9 with TRBJ2-7; D is undetermined. The CDR3 is 17 residues long. The ends were cut back, 1 base at V and 2 bases at J, with 18 bases in the middle. Germline values: CDR1 SEHNR, CDR2 FQNEAQ (reference sequence). This CDR3 is CASSLGPASAVPYEQYF. The CDR3 nucleotides read TGTGCCAGCAGCTTAGGCCCTGCCTCTGCAGTCCCCTACGAGCAGTACTTC.

As to this clone: The same CDR3 also results from other DNA sequences found in this sample. J is TRBJ2-7 and V is TRBV7-9; no definite D call. This CDR3 region has 14 residues. Between the trimmed V and J ends, which lost 0 bases and 3 bases, there was a span of 9 bases. In germline, CDR1 is SEHNR, CDR2 FQNEAQ (reference sequence). In DNA form, the CDR3 reads TGTGCCAGCAGCTTAGCGGGTACAAACTACGAGCAGTACTTC. This encodes CASSLAGTNYEQYF.

The chain combines TRBV9 with TRBJ2-5; TRBD1 agrees at 7 bases. CDR1 SGDLS and CDR2 YYNGEE come from the germline V gene. The J segment lost 3 bases and the V segment lost 6 bases, leaving 8 bases of the junction unmatched. This CDR3 has 14 residues. This CDR3 reads CASTPTTGEETQYF. The CDR3, as DNA: TGTGCCAGCACCCCAACAACAGGGGAAGAGACCCAGTACTTC.

The J gene is TRBJ2-5, the V gene TRBV10-3, with 11 bases aligning to TRBD2. V was pared by 6 bases and J by 1 base, with 16 bases of the junction left unmatched. CDR3 length equals 19 residues. Per germline, CDR1 ENHRY and CDR2 SYGVKD. This CDR3 reads CAISQNSNPTSGVQETQYF. CDR3 DNA sequence: TGTGCCATCAGCCAAAACTCCAACCCGACTAGCGGGGTCCAAGAGACCCAGTACTTC.

V usage is TRBV6-5 and J usage is TRBJ2-1; possibly TRBD1 or TRBD2 for D (6 bases each). Germline loops: CDR1 MNHEY, CDR2 SVGAGI. This CDR3 has 13 amino acids. V lost 7 bases, J lost 6 bases, and 13 bases lay in between. Here the CDR3 reads CASNPGAGNEQFF. Here the CDR3 DNA reads TGTGCCAGCAATCCGGGGGCTGGCAATGAGCAGTTCTTC.

This sequence joins TRBV7-2 and TRBJ2-1; TRBD2 matches at 15 bases. Unmatched junction bases numbered 11, after V lost 6 bases and J lost 2 bases. CDR3 length: 19 residues. Looked up from germline, CDR1 is SGHTA and CDR2 is FQGNSA. This CDR3 is CASRLLRGLAGGPYNEQFF. The DNA of the CDR3 is TGTGCCAGCAGACTCCTCCGGGGACTAGCGGGAGGTCCCTACAATGAGCAGTTCTTC.

V gene TRBV29-1 combines with J gene TRBJ1-2; D might be TRBD1 (5 bases). V was shortened by 6 bases and J by 8 bases, with 16 bases between the two germline ends. CDR1 is SQVTM, CDR2 ANQGSEA, per germline. The CDR3 sequence is 12 residues long. CDR3 nucleotides: TGCAGCGTCGACCAGGGACTTAAAGGCTACACCTTC. Translating it yields CSVDQGLKGYTF.

V and J are TRBV11-3 and TRBJ2-2; weak D call: TRBD1 (6 bases). CDR1 and CDR2 from the germline V gene are SGHNT and YENEEA. With 4 bases removed from V and 2 bases from J, the gap between germline ends came to 11 bases. The CDR3 is 15 amino acids. Here the CDR3 reads CASSSPGHNTGELFF. The CDR3 DNA reads TGTGCCAGCAGCTCGCCGGGACATAACACCGGGGAGCTGTTTTTT.

The J gene is TRBJ1-4, the V gene TRBV15; no firm D call. The germline V gene encodes CDR1 LNHNV and CDR2 YYDKDF (reference sequence). The CDR3 has 14 amino acids. V was shortened by 9 bases and J by 2 bases, with 13 bases between the two germline ends. The CDR3 DNA reads as TGTGCCACGGCCGGGCCCGACACTAATGAAAAACTGTTTTTT. Protein: CATAGPDTNEKLFF.

The CDR3 loop reads CASGFENTEAFF. CDR3 sequence (DNA): TGTGCTAGTGGTTTTGAGAACACTGAAGCTTTCTTT. This rearrangement joins TRBV12-5 to TRBJ1-1; D not certain. Germline CDR1 reads LGHNT; CDR2 reads FRNRAP. This CDR3 contains 12 residues. V dropped 3 bases and J dropped 1 base, with 3 bases sitting between them.

This sequence joins TRBV19 and TRBJ2-7; 8 bases fit TRBD1. V lost 5 bases, J lost 4 bases, and 4 bases stayed unmatched. The germline V gene encodes CDR1 LNHDA and CDR2 SQIVND (reference sequence). The CDR3 runs 13 residues. The CDR3, as DNA: TGTGCCAGTAGTGCACAGGGGGATTACGAGCAGTACTTC. Its translation: CASSAQGDYEQYF.

The chain's CDR3 is CASSWGRAGDFSYEQYF. As DNA, the CDR3 is TGTGCCAGCAGTTGGGGGAGGGCGGGTGACTTCTCCTACGAGCAGTACTTC. The V gene is TRBV28, the J gene TRBJ2-7; 7 bases agree with TRBD2. The germline CDR1 and CDR2 sequences are MDHEN and SYDVKM. V was pared by 4 bases and J by 0 bases, with 12 bases of the junction left unmatched. The CDR3 runs to 17 residues. The entire variable domain, with the rest obtained from reference TRBV28 and TRBJ2-7, is as follows: DVKVTQSSRYLVKRTGEKVFLECVQDMDHENMFWYRQDPGLGLRLIYFSYDVKMKEKGDIPEGYSVSREKKERFSLILESASTNQTSMYLCASSWGRAGDFSYEQYFGPGTRLTVT.

The rearrangement joins TRBV5-1 to TRBJ1-2, with 7 bases that match TRBD1. From germline, CDR1 is SGHRS and CDR2 YFSETQ. This CDR3 comprises 16 residues. V was clipped by 0 bases and J by 4 bases; unmatched bases: 9. CDR3: CASSLVRRGTSYGYTF. CDR3 bases: TGCGCCAGCAGCTTGGTGCGCAGGGGGACCTCCTATGGCTACACCTTC. The full variable domain, in which reference TRBV5-1 and TRBJ1-2 provide the parts outside the CDR3, is KAGVTQTPRYLIKTRGQQVTLSCSPISGHRSVSWYQQTPGQGLQFLFEYFSETQRNKGNFPGRFSGRQFSNSRSEMNVSTLELGDSALYLCASSLVRRGTSYGYTFGSGTRLTVV.

The chain is built from TRBV2 and TRBJ1-1; D gene ambiguous. Germline V lookup: CDR1 SNHLY, CDR2 FYNNEI. This CDR3 region has 12 residues. Trimming shortened V by 6 bases and J by 6 bases, and 11 bases separated the two germline ends. CDR3 amino acids: CASRNTRAEAFF. CDR3 bases: TGTGCCAGCAGAAACACTAGGGCTGAAGCTTTCTTT. Looking up the rest from reference TRBV2 and TRBJ1-1 gives the full variable domain: EPEVTQTPSHQVTQMGQEVILRCVPISNHLYFYWYRQILGQKVEFLVSFYNNEISEKSEIFDDQFSVERPDGSNFTLKIRSTKLEDSAMYFCASRNTRAEAFFGQGTRLTVV.

The J gene is TRBJ2-1, the V gene TRBV6-1, with 14 bases that match TRBD2. The CDR3 spans 19 residues. Germline CDR1 and CDR2: MNHNS and SASEGT. Trimming took 5 bases from V and 5 from J; bases not matched to a gene: 14. CDR3 coding DNA: TGTGCCAGCAGTAAAGTGACTAGCGGGAGGGCCGGGGGCGACAATGAGCAGTTCTTC. This sequence encodes CASSKVTSGRAGGDNEQFF.

This chain connects TRBV29-1 to TRBJ2-1; the match to TRBD2 covers 7 bases. Germline V gene data show CDR1 as SQVTM and CDR2 as ANQGSEA. The junction had 16 bases not matched to a gene; V was cut back by 1 base and J by 7 bases. There are 17 residues in the CDR3. CDR3 sequence (DNA): TGCAGCGTTGAAGTCCCCCTTGTGGCGGGAGTTCTGAATGAGCAGTTCTTC. Amino acid sequence: CSVEVPLVAGVLNEQFF.

The chain links TRBV7-2 to TRBJ2-7; 7 nucleotides agree with TRBD1. CDR3 length equals 13 residues. The V and J ends lost 7 bases and 5 bases, in that order; junction bases with no gene match: 8. Germline V lookup: CDR1 SGHTA, CDR2 FQGNSA. CDR3 amino acids: CASTLNRGHEQYF. CDR3 nucleotide sequence: TGTGCCAGCACCCTTAACAGGGGCCACGAGCAGTACTTC.

The J gene is TRBJ2-1, the V gene TRBV19, with TRBD2 matching 8 bases. V lost 3 bases to trimming and J lost 4 bases; unmatched junction nucleotides: 8. This CDR3 spans 16 amino acids. CDR1 and CDR2 (germline): LNHDA, SQIVND (reference sequence). This chain's CDR3 is CASSIFPGGMYNEQFF. In nucleotides, the CDR3 is TGTGCCAGTAGTATCTTCCCGGGAGGGATGTACAATGAGCAGTTCTTC.

In regard to this clone: The same CDR3 arises from other DNA sequences in this sample as well. J is TRBJ2-2 and V is TRBV9; D ambiguous. V lost 4 bases to trimming and J lost 7 bases, with 8 bases between them. Germline values: CDR1 SGDLS, CDR2 YYNGEE. This CDR3 contains 12 residues. This chain's CDR3 is CASSPPSGELFF. CDR3 in DNA: TGTGCCAGCAGCCCCCCGAGCGGGGAGCTGTTTTTT.

The chain's CDR3 is CASSPSSGRFYEQFF. Written as DNA, the CDR3 is TGTGCCAGCAGCCCCTCTAGCGGGAGGTTTTATGAGCAGTTCTTC. V gene TRBV5-6 combines with J gene TRBJ2-1; 11 bases agree with TRBD2. There are 15 residues in the CDR3. V lost 4 bases to trimming and J lost 8 bases; unmatched junction nucleotides: 8. The V gene's germline CDR1 is SGHDT and CDR2 YYEEEE. The full variable domain, rest sourced from reference TRBV5-6 and TRBJ2-1, is DAGVTQSPTHLIKTRGQQVTLRCSPKSGHDTVSWYQQALGQGPQFIFQYYEEEERQRGNFPDRFSGHQFPNYSSELNVNALLLGDSALYLCASSPSSGRFYEQFFGPGTRLTVL.

With regard to this clone: Other DNA sequences within the sample encode an identical CDR3. The chain joins TRBV27 to TRBJ1-2, with D perhaps matching TRBD1 (5 bases). V was shortened by 2 bases and J by 0 bases, with 7 bases between the two germline ends. Germline V gene data show CDR1 as MNHEY and CDR2 as SMNVEV (reference sequence). CDR3 length: 14 amino acids. The CDR3 bases are TGTGCCAGCAGTTTAGGGGGGGCTAACTATGGCTACACCTTC. The encoded protein is CASSLGGANYGYTF.

This clone was seen only a few times. The rearrangement joins TRBV12-2 to TRBJ2-7. TRBV12-2 is marked as a pseudogene. The CDR3 is made up of 14 amino acids. CDR3 bases: TGTGCAAGTCGCAGGGGATGGAGGAACTACGAGCAGTACTTC. It encodes CASRRGWRNYEQYF.